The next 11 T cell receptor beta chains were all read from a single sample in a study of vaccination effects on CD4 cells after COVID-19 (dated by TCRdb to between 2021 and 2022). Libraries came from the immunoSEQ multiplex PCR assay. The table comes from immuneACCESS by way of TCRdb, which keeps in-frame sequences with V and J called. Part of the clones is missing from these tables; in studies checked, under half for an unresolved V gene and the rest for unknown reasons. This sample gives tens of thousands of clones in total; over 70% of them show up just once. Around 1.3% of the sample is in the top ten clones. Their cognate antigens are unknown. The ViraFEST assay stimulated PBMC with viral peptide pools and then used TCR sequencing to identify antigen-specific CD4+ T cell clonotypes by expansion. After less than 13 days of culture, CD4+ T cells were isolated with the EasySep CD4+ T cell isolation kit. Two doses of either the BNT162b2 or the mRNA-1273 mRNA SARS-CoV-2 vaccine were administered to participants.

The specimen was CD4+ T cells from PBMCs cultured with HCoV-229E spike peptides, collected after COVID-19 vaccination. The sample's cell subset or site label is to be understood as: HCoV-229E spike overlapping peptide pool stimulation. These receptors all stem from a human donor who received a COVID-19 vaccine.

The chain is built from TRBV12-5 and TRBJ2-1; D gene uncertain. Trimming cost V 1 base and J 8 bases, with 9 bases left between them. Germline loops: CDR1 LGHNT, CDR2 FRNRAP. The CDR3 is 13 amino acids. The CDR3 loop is CASGLGRADEQFF. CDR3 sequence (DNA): TGTGCTAGTGGTTTGGGTCGGGCGGATGAGCAGTTCTTC.

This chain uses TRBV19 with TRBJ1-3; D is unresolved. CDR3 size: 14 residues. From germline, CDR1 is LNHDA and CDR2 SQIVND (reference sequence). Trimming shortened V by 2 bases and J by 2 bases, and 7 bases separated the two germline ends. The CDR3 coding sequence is TGTGCCAGTAGTATAACGTCGGCTGGAAACACCATATATTTT. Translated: CASSITSAGNTIYF.

The CDR3 nucleotides read TGTGCCAGCACTCCGAACGGATTTCAAGAGACCCAGTACTTC. Amino acid sequence: CASTPNGFQETQYF. This chain links TRBV2 with TRBJ2-5; no firm D call. The CDR3 is 14 residues long. CDR1 is SNHLY and CDR2 is FYNNEI in the germline V gene. V gave up 7 bases and J gave up 2 bases, with 14 bases separating them. Drawing the rest from reference TRBV2 and TRBJ2-5, the complete variable domain is EPEVTQTPSHQVTQMGQEVILRCVPISNHLYFYWYRQILGQKVEFLVSFYNNEISEKSEIFDDQFSVERPDGSNFTLKIRSTKLEDSAMYFCASTPNGFQETQYFGPGTRLLVL.

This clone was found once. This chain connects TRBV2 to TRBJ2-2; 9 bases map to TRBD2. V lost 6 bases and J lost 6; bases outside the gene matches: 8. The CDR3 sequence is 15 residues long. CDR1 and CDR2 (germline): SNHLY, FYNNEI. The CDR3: CASRLERGVAGELFF. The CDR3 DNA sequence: TGTGCCAGCAGACTTGAGCGGGGGGTAGCCGGGGAGCTGTTTTTT.

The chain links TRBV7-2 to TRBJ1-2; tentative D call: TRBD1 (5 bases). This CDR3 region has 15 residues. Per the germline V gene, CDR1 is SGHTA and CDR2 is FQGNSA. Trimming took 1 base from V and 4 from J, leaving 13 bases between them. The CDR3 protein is CASSLGGERGYGYTF. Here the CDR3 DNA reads TGTGCCAGCAGCTTAGGGGGGGAGCGCGGCTATGGCTACACCTTC.

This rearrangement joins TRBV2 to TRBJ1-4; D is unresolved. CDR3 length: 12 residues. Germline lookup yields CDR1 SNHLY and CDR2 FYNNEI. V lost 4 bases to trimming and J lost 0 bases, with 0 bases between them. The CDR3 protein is CASSATNEKLFF. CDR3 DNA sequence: TGTGCCAGCAGTGCAACTAATGAAAAACTGTTTTTT. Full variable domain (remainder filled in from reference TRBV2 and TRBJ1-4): EPEVTQTPSHQVTQMGQEVILRCVPISNHLYFYWYRQILGQKVEFLVSFYNNEISEKSEIFDDQFSVERPDGSNFTLKIRSTKLEDSAMYFCASSATNEKLFFGSGTQLSVL.

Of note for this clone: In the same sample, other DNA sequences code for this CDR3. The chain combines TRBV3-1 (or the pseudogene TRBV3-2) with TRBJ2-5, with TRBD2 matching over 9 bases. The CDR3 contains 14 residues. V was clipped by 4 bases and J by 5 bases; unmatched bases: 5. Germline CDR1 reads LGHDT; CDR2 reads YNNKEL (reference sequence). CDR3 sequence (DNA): TGTGCCAGCAGCCGGCGGGGGGGCCGGGAGACCCAGTACTTC. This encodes CASSRRGGRETQYF.

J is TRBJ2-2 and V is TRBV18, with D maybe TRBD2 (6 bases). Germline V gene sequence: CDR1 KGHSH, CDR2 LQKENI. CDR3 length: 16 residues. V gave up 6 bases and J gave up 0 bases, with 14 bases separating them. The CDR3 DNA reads TGTGCCAGCTCCCGATCTACGGGAGCGAACACCGGGGAGCTGTTTTTT. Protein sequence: CASSRSTGANTGELFF.

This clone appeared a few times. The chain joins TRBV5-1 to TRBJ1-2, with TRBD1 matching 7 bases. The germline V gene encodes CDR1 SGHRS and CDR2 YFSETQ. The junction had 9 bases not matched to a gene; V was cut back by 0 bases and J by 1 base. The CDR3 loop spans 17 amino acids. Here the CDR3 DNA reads TGCGCCAGCAGCTTGGGGGGCCGGACAGGCTATAACTATGGCTACACCTTC. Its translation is CASSLGGRTGYNYGYTF.

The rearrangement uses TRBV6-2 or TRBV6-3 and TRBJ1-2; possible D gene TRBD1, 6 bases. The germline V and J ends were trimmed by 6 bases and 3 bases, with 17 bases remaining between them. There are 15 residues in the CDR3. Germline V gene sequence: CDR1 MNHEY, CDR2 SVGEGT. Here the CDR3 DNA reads TGTGCCAGCAGCACCACAGGGTGGCAGGACTATGGCTACACCTTC. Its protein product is CASSTTGWQDYGYTF.

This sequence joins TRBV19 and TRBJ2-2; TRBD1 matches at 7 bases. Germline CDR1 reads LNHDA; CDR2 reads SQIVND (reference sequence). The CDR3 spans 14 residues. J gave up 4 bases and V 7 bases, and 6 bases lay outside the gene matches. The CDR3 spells CASTSQGITGELFF. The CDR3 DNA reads TGTGCCAGTACTTCACAGGGGATCACCGGGGAGCTGTTTTTT.